This T cell receptor beta chain is drawn from a study of blood T cell repertoires in COVID-19. Overall study context: Material from acute and convalescent COVID-19 was sourced from the United States, Italy and Spain. Nucleic acid was either cDNA or gDNA, and it came from T cells, B-cell-depleted T cells, or PBMCs.

CDR3 size: 16 residues. Germline values: CDR1 SGHRS, CDR2 YFSETQ. J gave up 6 bases and V 4 bases, and 11 bases lay outside the gene matches. How the authors handled the data: Estimation of nucleated cell counts was performed using reference gene primer amplification. Here immunoSEQ multiplex PCR was the method, and the copy in TCRdb shows in-frame clones only, minus some. V and J calls and clone size are as listed in that table; D and trimming were resolved from the DNA. The repertoire holds 140,000 or so clones, roughly 88% seen once, with 1.7% in the top ten. The J gene is TRBJ2-5, the V gene TRBV5-1; 11 nucleotides align to TRBD2. Sequenced sample: peripheral blood. The TCR was taken from a woman aged 45-65 years with acute or convalescent COVID-19. The CDR3 sequence: CASSPYSGGADKTQYF. In DNA, the CDR3 is TGCGCCAGCAGCCCCTATAGCGGGGGGGCCGATAAGACCCAGTACTTC.